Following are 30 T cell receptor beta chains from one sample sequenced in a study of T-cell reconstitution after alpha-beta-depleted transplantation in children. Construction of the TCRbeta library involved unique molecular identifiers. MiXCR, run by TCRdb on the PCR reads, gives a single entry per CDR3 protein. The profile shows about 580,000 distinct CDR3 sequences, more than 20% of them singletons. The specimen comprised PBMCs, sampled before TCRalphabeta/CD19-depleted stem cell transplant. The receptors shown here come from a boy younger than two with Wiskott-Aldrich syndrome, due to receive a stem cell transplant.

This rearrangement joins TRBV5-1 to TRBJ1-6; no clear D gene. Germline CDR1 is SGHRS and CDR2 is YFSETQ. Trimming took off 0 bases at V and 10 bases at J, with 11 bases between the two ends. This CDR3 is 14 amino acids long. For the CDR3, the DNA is TGCGCCAGCAGCTTGGGCCAGCCCGAGTCACCCCTCCACTTT. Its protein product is CASSLGQPESPLHF.

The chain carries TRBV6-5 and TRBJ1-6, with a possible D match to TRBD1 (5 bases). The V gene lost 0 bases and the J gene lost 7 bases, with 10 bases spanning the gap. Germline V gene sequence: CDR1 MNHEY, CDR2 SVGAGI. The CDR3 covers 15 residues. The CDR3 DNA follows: TGTGCCAGCAGTTACTCCGCGGGGCACAATTCACCCCTCCACTTT. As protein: CASSYSAGHNSPLHF.

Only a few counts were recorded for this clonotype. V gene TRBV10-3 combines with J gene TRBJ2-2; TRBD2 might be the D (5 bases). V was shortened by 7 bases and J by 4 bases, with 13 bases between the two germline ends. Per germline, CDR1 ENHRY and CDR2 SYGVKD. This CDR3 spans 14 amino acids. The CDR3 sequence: CAITPSEVTGELFF. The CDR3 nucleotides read TGTGCCATCACCCCCTCGGAGGTCACCGGGGAGCTGTTTTTT.

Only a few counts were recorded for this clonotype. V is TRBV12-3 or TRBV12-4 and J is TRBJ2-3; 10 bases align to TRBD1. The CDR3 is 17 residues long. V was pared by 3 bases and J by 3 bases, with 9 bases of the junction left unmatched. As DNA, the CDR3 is TGTGCCAGCAGTTTTCGGGTCGGGACAGGGGAAACAGATACGCAGTATTTT. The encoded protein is CASSFRVGTGETDTQYF.

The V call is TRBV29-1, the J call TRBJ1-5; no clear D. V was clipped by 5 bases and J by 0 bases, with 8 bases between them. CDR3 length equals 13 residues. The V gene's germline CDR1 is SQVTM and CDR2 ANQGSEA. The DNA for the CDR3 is TGCAGCGTTAAACAGAATAGCAATCAGCCCCAGCATTTT. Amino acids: CSVKQNSNQPQHF.

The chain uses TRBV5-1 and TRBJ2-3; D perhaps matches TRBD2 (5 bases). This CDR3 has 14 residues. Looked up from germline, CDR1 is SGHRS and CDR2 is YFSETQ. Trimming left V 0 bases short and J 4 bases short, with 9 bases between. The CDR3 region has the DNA TGCGCCAGCAGCTTGGTGCCGGGATCAGATACGCAGTATTTT. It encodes CASSLVPGSDTQYF.

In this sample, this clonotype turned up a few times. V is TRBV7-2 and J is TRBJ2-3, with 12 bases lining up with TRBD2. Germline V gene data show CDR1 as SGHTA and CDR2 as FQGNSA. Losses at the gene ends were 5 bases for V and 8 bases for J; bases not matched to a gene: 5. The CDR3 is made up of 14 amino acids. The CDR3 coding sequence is TGTGCCAGCAGCCCTGGACTAGCGGGAATTACGCAGTATTTT. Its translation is CASSPGLAGITQYF.

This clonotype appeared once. The CDR3 DNA sequence: TGTGCCAGCAGCTGGGACAAGAACTATGGCTACACCTTC. As protein: CASSWDKNYGYTF. The chain joins TRBV7-2 to TRBJ1-2, with D perhaps matching TRBD1 (6 bases). Germline V CDR1 and CDR2: SGHTA, FQGNSA. With 4 bases removed from V and 2 bases from J, the gap between germline ends came to 8 bases. CDR3 size: 13 residues.

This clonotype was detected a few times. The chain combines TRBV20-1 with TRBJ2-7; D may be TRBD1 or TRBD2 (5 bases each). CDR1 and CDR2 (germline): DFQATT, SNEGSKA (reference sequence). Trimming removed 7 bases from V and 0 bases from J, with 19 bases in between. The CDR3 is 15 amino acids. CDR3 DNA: TGCAGTGTCCGGGACCATCAAAGTATCTCCTACGAGCAGTACTTC. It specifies CSVRDHQSISYEQYF.

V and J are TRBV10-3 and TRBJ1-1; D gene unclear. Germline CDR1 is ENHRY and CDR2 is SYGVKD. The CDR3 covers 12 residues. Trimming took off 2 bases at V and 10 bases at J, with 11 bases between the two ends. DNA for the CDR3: TGTGCCATCAGTGAGGCCGCGATAGGAGCTTTCTTT. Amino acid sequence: CAISEAAIGAFF.

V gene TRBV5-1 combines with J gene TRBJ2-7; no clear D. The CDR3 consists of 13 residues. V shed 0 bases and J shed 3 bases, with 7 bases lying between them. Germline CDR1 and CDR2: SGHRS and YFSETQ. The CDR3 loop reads CASSLDGIYEQYF. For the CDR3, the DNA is TGCGCCAGCAGCTTGGATGGAATCTACGAGCAGTACTTC.

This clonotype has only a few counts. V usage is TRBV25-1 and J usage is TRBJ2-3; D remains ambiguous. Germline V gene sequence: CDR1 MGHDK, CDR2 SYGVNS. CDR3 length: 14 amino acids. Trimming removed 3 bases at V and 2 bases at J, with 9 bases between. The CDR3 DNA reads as TGTGCCAGCAGTGAGAGTTTAGTCACAGATACGCAGTATTTT. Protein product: CASSESLVTDTQYF. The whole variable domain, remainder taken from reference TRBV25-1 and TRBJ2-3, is EADIYQTPRYLVIGTGKKITLECSQTMGHDKMYWYQQDPGMELHLIHYSYGVNSTEKGDLSSESTVSRIRTEHFPLTLESARPSHTSQYLCASSESLVTDTQYFGPGTRLTVL.

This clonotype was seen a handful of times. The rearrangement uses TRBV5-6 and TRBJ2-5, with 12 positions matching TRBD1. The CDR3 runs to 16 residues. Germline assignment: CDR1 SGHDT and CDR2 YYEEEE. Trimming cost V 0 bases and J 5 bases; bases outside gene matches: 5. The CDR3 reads CASSLAYGTGGETQYF. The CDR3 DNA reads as TGTGCCAGCAGCTTGGCATACGGGACAGGGGGCGAGACCCAGTACTTC.

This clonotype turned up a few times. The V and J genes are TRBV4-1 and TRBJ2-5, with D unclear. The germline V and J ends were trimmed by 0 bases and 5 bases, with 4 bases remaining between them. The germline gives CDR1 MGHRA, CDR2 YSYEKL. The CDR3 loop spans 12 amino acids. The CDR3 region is CASSQEGETQYF. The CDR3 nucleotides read TGCGCCAGCAGCCAAGAAGGCGAGACCCAGTACTTC.

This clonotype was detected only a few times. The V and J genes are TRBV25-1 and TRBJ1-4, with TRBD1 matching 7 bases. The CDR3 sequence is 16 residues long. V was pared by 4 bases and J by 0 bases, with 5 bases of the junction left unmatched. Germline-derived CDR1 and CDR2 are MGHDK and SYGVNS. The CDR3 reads CASSAWGTATNEKLFF. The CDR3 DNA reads TGTGCCAGCAGTGCTTGGGGGACAGCAACTAATGAAAAACTGTTTTTT.

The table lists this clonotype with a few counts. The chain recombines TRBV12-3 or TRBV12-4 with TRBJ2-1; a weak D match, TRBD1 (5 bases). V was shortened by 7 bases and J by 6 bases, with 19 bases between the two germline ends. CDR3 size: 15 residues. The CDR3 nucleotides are TGTGCCAGCAAAGGGGCAGGGATCCTCCTCAATGAGCAGTTCTTC. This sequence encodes CASKGAGILLNEQFF.

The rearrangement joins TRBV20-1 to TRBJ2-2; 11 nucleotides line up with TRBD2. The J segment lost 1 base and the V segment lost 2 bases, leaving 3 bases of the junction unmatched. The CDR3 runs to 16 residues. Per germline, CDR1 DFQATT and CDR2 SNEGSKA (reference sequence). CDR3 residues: CSARKGTSGNTGELFF. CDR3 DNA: TGCAGTGCTAGAAAGGGGACTAGCGGGAACACCGGGGAGCTGTTTTTT.

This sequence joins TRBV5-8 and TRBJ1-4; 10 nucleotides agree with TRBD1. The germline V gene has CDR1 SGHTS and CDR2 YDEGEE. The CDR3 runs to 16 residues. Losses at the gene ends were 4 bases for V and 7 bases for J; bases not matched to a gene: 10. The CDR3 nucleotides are TGTGCCAGCAGCCCGAGACAGGGGGCGCGTCGTGAAAAACTGTTTTTT. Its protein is CASSPRQGARREKLFF.

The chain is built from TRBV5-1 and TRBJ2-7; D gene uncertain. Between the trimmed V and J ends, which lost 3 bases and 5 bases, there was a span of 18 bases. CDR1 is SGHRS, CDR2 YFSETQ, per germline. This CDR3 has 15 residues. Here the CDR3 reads CASSSSGSSSNEQYF. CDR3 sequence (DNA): TGCGCCAGCAGCTCATCCGGATCTTCCTCGAACGAGCAGTACTTC.

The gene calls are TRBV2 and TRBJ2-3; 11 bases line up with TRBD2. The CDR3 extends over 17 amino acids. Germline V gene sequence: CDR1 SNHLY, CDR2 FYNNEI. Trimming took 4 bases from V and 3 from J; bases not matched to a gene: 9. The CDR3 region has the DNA TGTGCCAGCAGTGGCCCCCTAGCGGGAGGTAGGACAGATACGCAGTATTTT. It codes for CASSGPLAGGRTDTQYF.

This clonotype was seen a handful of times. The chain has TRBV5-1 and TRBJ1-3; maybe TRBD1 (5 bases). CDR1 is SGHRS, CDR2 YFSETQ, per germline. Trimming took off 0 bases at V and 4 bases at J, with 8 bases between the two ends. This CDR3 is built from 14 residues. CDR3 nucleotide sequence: TGCGCCAGCAGCTTGGAAGGGGTCGGAAACACCATATATTTT. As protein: CASSLEGVGNTIYF.

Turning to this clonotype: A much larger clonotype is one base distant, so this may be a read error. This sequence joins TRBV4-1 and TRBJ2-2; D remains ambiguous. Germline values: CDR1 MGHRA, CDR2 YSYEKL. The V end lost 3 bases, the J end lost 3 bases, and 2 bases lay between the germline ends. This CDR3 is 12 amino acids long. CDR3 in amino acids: CASSHDTGELFF. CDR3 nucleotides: TGCGCCAGCAGCCATGACACCGGGGAGCTGTTTTTT.

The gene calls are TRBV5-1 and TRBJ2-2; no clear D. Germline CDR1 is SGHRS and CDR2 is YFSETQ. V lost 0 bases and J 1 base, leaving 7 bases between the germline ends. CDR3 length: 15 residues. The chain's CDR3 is CASSLVARNTGELFF. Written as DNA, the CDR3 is TGCGCCAGCAGCTTGGTGGCCCGGAACACCGGGGAGCTGTTTTTT.

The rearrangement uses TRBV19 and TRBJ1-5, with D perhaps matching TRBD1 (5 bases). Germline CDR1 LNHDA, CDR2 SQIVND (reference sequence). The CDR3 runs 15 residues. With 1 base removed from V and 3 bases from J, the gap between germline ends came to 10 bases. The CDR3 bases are TGTGCCAGTAGTATAGTTCAGGGCCCCAATCAGCCCCAGCATTTT. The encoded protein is CASSIVQGPNQPQHF. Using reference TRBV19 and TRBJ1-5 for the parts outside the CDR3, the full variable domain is DGGITQSPKYLFRKEGQNVTLSCEQNLNHDAMYWYRQDPGQGLRLIYYSQIVNDFQKGDIAEGYSVSREKKESFPLTVTSAQKNPTAFYLCASSIVQGPNQPQHFGDGTRLSIL.

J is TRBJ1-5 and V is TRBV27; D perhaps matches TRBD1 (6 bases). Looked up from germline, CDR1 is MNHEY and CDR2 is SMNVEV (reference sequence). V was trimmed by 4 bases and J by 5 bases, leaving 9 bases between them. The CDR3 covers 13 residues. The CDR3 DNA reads TGTGCCAGCAGTTGGACAGTGCATCAGCCCCAGCATTTT. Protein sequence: CASSWTVHQPQHF.

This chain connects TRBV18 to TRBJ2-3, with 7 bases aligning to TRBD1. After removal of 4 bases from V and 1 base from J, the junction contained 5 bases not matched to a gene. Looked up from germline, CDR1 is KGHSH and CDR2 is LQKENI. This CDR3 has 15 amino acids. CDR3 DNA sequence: TGTGCCAGCTCACTTAAAGGGGGCGGCACAGATACGCAGTATTTT. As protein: CASSLKGGGTDTQYF.

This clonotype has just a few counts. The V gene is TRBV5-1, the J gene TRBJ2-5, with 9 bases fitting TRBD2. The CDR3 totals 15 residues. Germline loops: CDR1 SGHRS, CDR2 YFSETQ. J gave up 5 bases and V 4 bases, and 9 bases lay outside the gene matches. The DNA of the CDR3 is TGCGCCAGCAGCCGAATAGCGGGAGAGTGGGAGACCCAGTACTTC. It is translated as CASSRIAGEWETQYF.

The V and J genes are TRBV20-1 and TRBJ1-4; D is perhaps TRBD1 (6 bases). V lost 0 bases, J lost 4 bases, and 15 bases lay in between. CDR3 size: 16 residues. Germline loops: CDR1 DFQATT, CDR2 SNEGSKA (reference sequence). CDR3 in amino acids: CSARDTGRRSNEKLFF. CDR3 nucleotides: TGCAGTGCTAGAGATACAGGGCGGCGGAGTAATGAAAAACTGTTTTTT.

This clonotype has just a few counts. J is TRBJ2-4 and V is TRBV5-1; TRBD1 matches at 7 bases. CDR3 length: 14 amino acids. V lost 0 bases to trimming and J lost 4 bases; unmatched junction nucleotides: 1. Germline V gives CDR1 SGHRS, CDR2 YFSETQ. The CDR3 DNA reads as TGCGCCAGCAGCTTGGCGGGACAGAAAAACATTCAGTACTTC. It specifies CASSLAGQKNIQYF.

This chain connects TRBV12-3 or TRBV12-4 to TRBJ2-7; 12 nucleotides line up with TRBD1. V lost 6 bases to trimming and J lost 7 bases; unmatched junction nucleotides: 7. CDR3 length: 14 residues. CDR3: CASSKGQGAREQYF. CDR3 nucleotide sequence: TGTGCCAGCAGCAAGGGACAGGGGGCGAGGGAGCAGTACTTC.